Listed below are T cell receptor beta chains from one sample, sequenced in a study of cytomegalovirus exposure and HLA in healthy donors. Method: immunoSEQ multiplex PCR; TCRdb's copy keeps in-frame clones and lacks some. The sample carries tens of thousands of clones, approximately 90% recorded once. The sequenced sample was PBMCs. Receptors originate from a man between 25 and 39 years old in good health and CMV-seronegative. Each CDR3 is given with its conserved first and last residue. Each record gives: V gene, clone size, J gene, CDR3 length, D gene, CDR3 protein, CDR3 DNA. A D gene is named only where the DNA matches it firmly. Some rows mark clone size as missing; the rest say once, few, many or name a class of expanded clone.

V gene: TRBV11-2
clone size: NA
J gene: TRBJ1-1
CDR3 length: 15
D gene: NA
CDR3 protein: CASSTSGTMNTEAFF
CDR3 DNA: TGTGCCAGCAGCACATCCGGGACAATGAACACTGAAGCTTTCTTT

V gene: TRBV9
clone size: NA
J gene: TRBJ2-3
CDR3 length: 15
D gene: TRBD1
CDR3 protein: CASSLRTGRTDTQYF
CDR3 DNA: TGTGCCAGCAGCTTGCGGACAGGGCGCACAGATACGCAGTATTTT

V gene: TRBV29-1
clone size: NA
J gene: TRBJ2-7
CDR3 length: 14
D gene: TRBD2
CDR3 protein: CSVEKDSGNYEQYF
CDR3 DNA: TGCAGCGTTGAGAAAGACAGCGGGAACTACGAGCAGTACTTC

V gene: TRBV7-2
clone size: NA
J gene: TRBJ1-1
CDR3 length: 17
D gene: TRBD1
CDR3 protein: CASSRLNPGQGHSEAFF
CDR3 DNA: TGTGCCAGCAGCCGCCTGAATCCGGGACAGGGCCATAGTGAAGCTTTCTTT

V gene: TRBV13
clone size: NA
J gene: TRBJ2-7
CDR3 length: 15
D gene: TRBD1
CDR3 protein: CASSLLGQGSYEQYF
CDR3 DNA: TGTGCCAGCAGCTTATTGGGACAGGGATCCTACGAGCAGTACTTC

V gene: TRBV5-4
clone size: NA
J gene: TRBJ1-4
CDR3 length: 15
D gene: NA
CDR3 protein: CASSLDGPGGEKLFF
CDR3 DNA: TGTGCCAGCAGCTTGGACGGTCCAGGTGGAGAAAAACTGTTTTTT

V gene: TRBV7-9
clone size: NA
J gene: TRBJ1-3
CDR3 length: 16
D gene: TRBD1
CDR3 protein: CASSLVQGANGNTIYF
CDR3 DNA: TGTGCCAGCAGCTTAGTCCAGGGGGCGAATGGAAACACCATATATTTT

V gene: TRBV4-2
clone size: NA
J gene: TRBJ1-3
CDR3 length: 16
D gene: NA
CDR3 protein: CASSQTQVLSGNTIYF
CDR3 DNA: TGTGCCAGCAGCCAAACCCAGGTCTTATCTGGAAACACCATATATTTT

V gene: TRBV27
clone size: NA
J gene: TRBJ1-1
CDR3 length: 16
D gene: TRBD1
CDR3 protein: CASSLLRTGVDTEAFF
CDR3 DNA: TGTGCCAGCAGTTTACTCAGGACAGGGGTGGACACTGAAGCTTTCTTT

V gene: TRBV6-5
clone size: NA
J gene: TRBJ2-1
CDR3 length: 13
D gene: NA
CDR3 protein: CASSYGGFNEQFF
CDR3 DNA: TGTGCCAGCAGTTACGGGGGGTTCAATGAGCAGTTCTTC

V gene: TRBV27
clone size: once
J gene: TRBJ2-1
CDR3 length: 17
D gene: TRBD2
CDR3 protein: CASTFGDSGGTYSEQFF
CDR3 DNA: TGTGCCAGCACATTTGGGGATAGCGGGGGGACCTACAGTGAGCAGTTCTTC

V gene: TRBV28
clone size: NA
J gene: TRBJ1-1
CDR3 length: 11
D gene: NA
CDR3 protein: CASSHSNGAFF
CDR3 DNA: TGTGCCAGCAGTCACTCCAATGGAGCTTTCTTT

V gene: TRBV7-8
clone size: few
J gene: TRBJ1-2
CDR3 length: 19
D gene: TRBD1
CDR3 protein: CASSPNPRGQGEANYGYTF
CDR3 DNA: TGTGCCAGCAGCCCAAACCCCAGGGGACAGGGGGAAGCTAACTATGGCTACACCTTC

V gene: TRBV2
clone size: NA
J gene: TRBJ2-3
CDR3 length: 13
D gene: TRBD2
CDR3 protein: CASRPRGGDTQYF
CDR3 DNA: TGTGCCAGCAGACCCCGGGGGGGGGATACGCAGTATTTT

V gene: TRBV28
clone size: NA
J gene: TRBJ2-3
CDR3 length: 13
D gene: TRBD2
CDR3 protein: CASLAGGQDTQYF
CDR3 DNA: TGTGCCAGCTTAGCGGGGGGGCAGGATACGCAGTATTTT

V gene: TRBV10-3
clone size: NA
J gene: TRBJ2-1
CDR3 length: 15
D gene: NA
CDR3 protein: CATRQAEKLYNEQFF
CDR3 DNA: TGTGCCACGAGACAGGCCGAAAAGCTCTACAATGAGCAGTTCTTC

V gene: TRBV5-4
clone size: NA
J gene: TRBJ1-4
CDR3 length: 15
D gene: NA
CDR3 protein: CASSVKVGANEKLFF
CDR3 DNA: TGTGCCAGCAGCGTGAAGGTTGGAGCTAATGAAAAACTGTTTTTT

V gene: TRBV6-5
clone size: NA
J gene: TRBJ2-1
CDR3 length: 15
D gene: TRBD2
CDR3 protein: CATSGGPAFYNEQFF
CDR3 DNA: TGTGCCACCAGCGGGGGTCCAGCCTTCTACAATGAGCAGTTCTTC

V gene: TRBV28
clone size: NA
J gene: TRBJ1-3
CDR3 length: 17
D gene: NA
CDR3 protein: CASSFRDWKNSGNTIYF
CDR3 DNA: TGTGCCAGCAGTTTCCGGGACTGGAAGAACTCTGGAAACACCATATATTTT

V gene: TRBV5-6
clone size: NA
J gene: TRBJ1-2
CDR3 length: 12
D gene: NA
CDR3 protein: CASTTSGYGYTF
CDR3 DNA: TGTGCCAGCACCACCTCGGGTTATGGCTACACCTTC

V gene: TRBV11-2
clone size: once
J gene: TRBJ2-1
CDR3 length: 15
D gene: TRBD2
CDR3 protein: CASSGSGRGYNEQFF
CDR3 DNA: TGTGCCAGCAGCGGTAGCGGGAGGGGTTACAATGAGCAGTTCTTC

V gene: TRBV10-3
clone size: NA
J gene: TRBJ2-2
CDR3 length: 18
D gene: TRBD1
CDR3 protein: CAISEFAFPQGATGELFF
CDR3 DNA: TGTGCCATCAGTGAGTTCGCATTCCCACAGGGGGCGACCGGGGAGCTGTTTTTT

V gene: TRBV28
clone size: NA
J gene: TRBJ2-6
CDR3 length: 17
D gene: TRBD1
CDR3 protein: CASSKGDRGSGANVLTF
CDR3 DNA: TGTGCCAGCAGTAAAGGGGACAGAGGCTCTGGGGCCAACGTCCTGACTTTC

V gene: TRBV18
clone size: NA
J gene: TRBJ2-7
CDR3 length: 16
D gene: NA
CDR3 protein: CASSSVAGIASYEQYF
CDR3 DNA: TGTGCCAGCTCCTCGGTTGCCGGGATAGCCTCCTACGAGCAGTACTTC

V gene: TRBV5-1
clone size: NA
J gene: TRBJ2-2
CDR3 length: 15
D gene: NA
CDR3 protein: CASSLGQGGTGELFF
CDR3 DNA: TGCGCCAGCAGCTTGGGACAGGGAGGCACCGGGGAGCTGTTTTTT

V gene: TRBV6-1
clone size: NA
J gene: TRBJ2-5
CDR3 length: 15
D gene: TRBD1
CDR3 protein: CASSKDRGRFETQYF
CDR3 DNA: TGTGCCAGCAGTAAAGACAGGGGTCGGTTTGAGACCCAGTACTTC

V gene: TRBV18
clone size: NA
J gene: TRBJ2-7
CDR3 length: 15
D gene: TRBD1
CDR3 protein: CASSPGQGLTYEQYF
CDR3 DNA: TGTGCCAGCTCACCCGGACAGGGTCTTACCTACGAGCAGTACTTC

V gene: TRBV2
clone size: NA
J gene: TRBJ1-1
CDR3 length: 12
D gene: NA
CDR3 protein: CASSESRNGAFF
CDR3 DNA: TGTGCCAGCAGTGAATCCCGGAACGGGGCTTTCTTT

V gene: TRBV10-1
clone size: NA
J gene: TRBJ1-2
CDR3 length: 14
D gene: NA
CDR3 protein: CASSESQGNYGYTF
CDR3 DNA: TGCGCCAGCAGTGAGTCTCAGGGAAACTATGGCTACACCTTC

V gene: TRBV5-5
clone size: NA
J gene: TRBJ2-1
CDR3 length: 14
D gene: TRBD2
CDR3 protein: CASSFRLAANEQFF
CDR3 DNA: TGTGCCAGCAGCTTTAGACTAGCGGCCAATGAGCAGTTCTTC

V gene: TRBV7-9
clone size: NA
J gene: TRBJ2-3
CDR3 length: 13
D gene: NA
CDR3 protein: CASSRITGDTQYF
CDR3 DNA: TGTGCCAGCAGCCGAATTACAGGGGATACGCAGTATTTT

V gene: TRBV28
clone size: NA
J gene: TRBJ2-7
CDR3 length: 15
D gene: TRBD1
CDR3 protein: CASTQGQGVSYEQYF
CDR3 DNA: TGTGCCAGCACTCAGGGACAGGGAGTTTCCTACGAGCAGTACTTC

V gene: TRBV27
clone size: once
J gene: TRBJ2-7
CDR3 length: 16
D gene: NA
CDR3 protein: CASSLSWGGLGDEQYF
CDR3 DNA: TGTGCCAGCAGTTTATCATGGGGGGGGCTGGGTGACGAGCAGTACTTC

V gene: TRBV30
clone size: NA
J gene: TRBJ2-2
CDR3 length: 12
D gene: NA
CDR3 protein: CAWSRRSGELFF
CDR3 DNA: TGTGCCTGGAGTCGGAGGTCCGGGGAGCTGTTTTTT

V gene: TRBV7-7
clone size: NA
J gene: TRBJ2-5
CDR3 length: 15
D gene: NA
CDR3 protein: CASSLERTGGETQYF
CDR3 DNA: TGTGCTAGCAGCTTAGAGCGGACCGGAGGGGAGACCCAGTACTTC

V gene: TRBV28
clone size: NA
J gene: TRBJ2-5
CDR3 length: 19
D gene: TRBD2
CDR3 protein: CASSFSVVKGLAVQETQYF
CDR3 DNA: TGTGCCAGCAGTTTTTCTGTAGTCAAGGGACTAGCGGTACAAGAGACCCAGTACTTC

V gene: TRBV6-4
clone size: NA
J gene: TRBJ1-1
CDR3 length: 13
D gene: NA
CDR3 protein: CASSDGTNTEAFF
CDR3 DNA: TGTGCCAGCAGTGACGGGACAAACACTGAAGCTTTCTTT

V gene: TRBV6-1
clone size: once
J gene: TRBJ2-6
CDR3 length: 17
D gene: NA
CDR3 protein: CASSERVANSGANVLTF
CDR3 DNA: TGTGCCAGCAGTGAACGGGTGGCCAACTCTGGGGCCAACGTCCTGACTTTC

V gene: TRBV6-4
clone size: few
J gene: TRBJ1-6
CDR3 length: 17
D gene: TRBD1
CDR3 protein: CASSETGGTSYNSPLHF
CDR3 DNA: TGTGCCAGCAGTGAAACAGGGGGAACCTCCTATAATTCACCCCTCCACTTT

V gene: TRBV7-9
clone size: NA
J gene: TRBJ1-4
CDR3 length: 16
D gene: NA
CDR3 protein: CASSLVRGSNYEKLFF
CDR3 DNA: TGTGCCAGCAGCTTAGTGAGAGGGAGTAATTATGAAAAACTGTTTTTT

V gene: TRBV5-4
clone size: NA
J gene: TRBJ2-1
CDR3 length: 13
D gene: NA
CDR3 protein: CASSLAGHNEQFF
CDR3 DNA: TGTGCCAGCAGCTTGGCAGGGCACAATGAGCAGTTCTTC